The TCR beta chain under discussion was sequenced for a study of shared clonotypes between healthy human individuals. Positive CCR7 selection of CD45RO-negative cells yielded the naive CD8 cells, and terminally differentiated effector memory CD45RA+ cells were excluded. Clones were sequenced by immunoSEQ multiplex PCR, and TCRdb holds only the in-frame ones, with some missing. This table holds some 2,100,000 clones, more than 85% found once. V lost 1 base to trimming and J lost 0 bases, with 5 bases between them. This CDR3 has 13 residues. CDR1 is SGHRS, CDR2 YFSETQ, per germline. The rearrangement joins TRBV5-1 to TRBJ2-7, with D unclear. The sequence derives from a man aged 18-30 years in good health. Some clones in this sample may be carry-over from other donors' samples. What was sequenced was naive CD8+ T cells from PBMCs. The chain's CDR3 is CASSLTISYEQYF. CDR3 sequence (DNA): TGCGCCAGCAGCTTGACGATCTCCTACGAGCAGTACTTC.